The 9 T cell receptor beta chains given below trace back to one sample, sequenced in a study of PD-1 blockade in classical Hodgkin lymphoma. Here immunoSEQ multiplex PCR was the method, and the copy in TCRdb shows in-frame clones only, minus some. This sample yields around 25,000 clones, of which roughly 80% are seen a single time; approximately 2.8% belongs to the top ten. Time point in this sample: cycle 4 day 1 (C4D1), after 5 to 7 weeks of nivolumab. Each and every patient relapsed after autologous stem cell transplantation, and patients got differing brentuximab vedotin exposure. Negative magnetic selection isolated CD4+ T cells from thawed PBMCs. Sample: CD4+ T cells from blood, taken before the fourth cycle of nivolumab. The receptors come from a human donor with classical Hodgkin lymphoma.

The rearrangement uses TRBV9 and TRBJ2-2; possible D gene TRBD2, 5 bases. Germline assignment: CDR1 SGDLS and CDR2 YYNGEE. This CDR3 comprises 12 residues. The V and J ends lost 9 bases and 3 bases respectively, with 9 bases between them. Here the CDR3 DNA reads TGTGCCACCGGGAAGTACACCGGGGAGCTGTTTTTT. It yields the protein CATGKYTGELFF.

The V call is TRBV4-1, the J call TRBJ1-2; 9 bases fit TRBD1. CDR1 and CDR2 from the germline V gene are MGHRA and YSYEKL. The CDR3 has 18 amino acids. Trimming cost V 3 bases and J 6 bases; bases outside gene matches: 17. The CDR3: CASSHPTGRDREKDGYTF. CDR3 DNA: TGCGCCAGCAGCCATCCCACCGGACGGGACAGGGAAAAGGATGGCTACACCTTC.

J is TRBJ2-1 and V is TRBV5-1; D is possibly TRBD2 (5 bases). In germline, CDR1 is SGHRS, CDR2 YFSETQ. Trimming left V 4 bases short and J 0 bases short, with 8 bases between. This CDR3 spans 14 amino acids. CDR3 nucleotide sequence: TGCGCCAGCAGCCCAGCGGCCTCCTACAATGAGCAGTTCTTC. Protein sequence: CASSPAASYNEQFF.

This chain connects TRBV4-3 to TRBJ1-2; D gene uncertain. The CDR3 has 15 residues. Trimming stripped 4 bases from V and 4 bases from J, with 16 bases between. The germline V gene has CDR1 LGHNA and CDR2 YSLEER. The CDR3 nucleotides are TGCGCCAGCAGCCGGGCCCTTCAGAGGATCTATGGCTACACCTTC. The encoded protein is CASSRALQRIYGYTF.

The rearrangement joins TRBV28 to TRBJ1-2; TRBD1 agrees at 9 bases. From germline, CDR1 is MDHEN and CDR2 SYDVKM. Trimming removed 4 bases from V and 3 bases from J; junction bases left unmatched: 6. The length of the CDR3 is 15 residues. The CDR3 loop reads CASSSRQGGYYGYTF. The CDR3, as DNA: TGTGCCAGCAGTTCCCGACAGGGGGGGTACTATGGCTACACCTTC.

The CDR3 DNA reads TGTGCCATCAGGGCCGGACAGGGACAAATGAACACTGAAGCTTTCTTT. Translated, it gives CAIRAGQGQMNTEAFF. The gene calls are TRBV10-3 and TRBJ1-1; 8 bases are shared with TRBD1. The trim removed 6 bases at V and 0 bases at J, leaving 9 bases unmatched. This CDR3 is 16 amino acids long. Germline V gene data show CDR1 as ENHRY and CDR2 as SYGVKD.

CDR3 sequence: CASSLEGWGIAYEQYF. The CDR3 DNA reads TGTGCCAGCAGCTTAGAGGGTTGGGGTATCGCCTACGAGCAGTACTTC. The chain carries TRBV11-1 and TRBJ2-7; D not resolved. The CDR3 covers 16 residues. Germline lookup yields CDR1 SGHAT and CDR2 FQDESV (reference sequence). V was shortened by 1 base and J by 2 bases, with 15 bases between the two germline ends.

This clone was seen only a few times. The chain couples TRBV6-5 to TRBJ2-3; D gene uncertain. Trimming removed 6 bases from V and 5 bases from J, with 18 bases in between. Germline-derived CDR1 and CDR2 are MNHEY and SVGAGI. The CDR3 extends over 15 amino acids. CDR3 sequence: CASRSPPLVGDTQYF. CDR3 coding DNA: TGTGCCAGCAGATCCCCACCCCTGGTAGGAGATACGCAGTATTTT.

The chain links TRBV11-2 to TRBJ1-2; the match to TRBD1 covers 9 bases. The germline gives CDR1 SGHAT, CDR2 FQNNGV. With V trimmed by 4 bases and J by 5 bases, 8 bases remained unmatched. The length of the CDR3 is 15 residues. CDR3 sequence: CASSSGTGKGYGYTF. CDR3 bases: TGTGCCAGCAGCTCCGGGACAGGGAAAGGGTATGGCTACACCTTC.